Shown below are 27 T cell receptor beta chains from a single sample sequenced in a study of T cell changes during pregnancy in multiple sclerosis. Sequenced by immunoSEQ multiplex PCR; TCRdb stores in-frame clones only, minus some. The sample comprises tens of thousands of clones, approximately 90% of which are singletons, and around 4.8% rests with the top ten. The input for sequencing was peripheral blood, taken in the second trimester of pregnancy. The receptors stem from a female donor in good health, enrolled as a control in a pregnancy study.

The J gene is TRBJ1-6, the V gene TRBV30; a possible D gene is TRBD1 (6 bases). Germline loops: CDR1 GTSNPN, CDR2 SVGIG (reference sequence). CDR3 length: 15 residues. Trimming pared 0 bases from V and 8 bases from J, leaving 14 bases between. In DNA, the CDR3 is TGTGCCTGGAGTGTAGAAGGGGCAGGGGATTCACCCCTCCACTTT. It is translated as CAWSVEGAGDSPLHF.

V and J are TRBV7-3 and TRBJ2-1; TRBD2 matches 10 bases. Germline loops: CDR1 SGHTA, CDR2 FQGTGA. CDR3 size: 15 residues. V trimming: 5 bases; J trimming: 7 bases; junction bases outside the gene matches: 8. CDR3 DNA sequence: TGTGCCAGCAGCCCCGCCAGTAGCGGGAGGAATGAGCAGTTCTTC. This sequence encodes CASSPASSGRNEQFF.

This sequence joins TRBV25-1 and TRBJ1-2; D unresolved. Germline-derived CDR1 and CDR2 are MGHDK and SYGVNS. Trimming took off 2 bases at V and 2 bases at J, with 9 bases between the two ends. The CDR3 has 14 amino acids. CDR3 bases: TGTGCCAGCAGTGAACCGGGGATCAACTATGGCTACACCTTC. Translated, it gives CASSEPGINYGYTF.

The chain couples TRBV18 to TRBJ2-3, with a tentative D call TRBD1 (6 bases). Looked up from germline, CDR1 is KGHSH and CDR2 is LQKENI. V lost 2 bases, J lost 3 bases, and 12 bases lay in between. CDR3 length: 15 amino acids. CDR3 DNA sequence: TGTGCCAGCTCACCAGGGGCAGGGGTGACAGATACGCAGTATTTT. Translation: CASSPGAGVTDTQYF.

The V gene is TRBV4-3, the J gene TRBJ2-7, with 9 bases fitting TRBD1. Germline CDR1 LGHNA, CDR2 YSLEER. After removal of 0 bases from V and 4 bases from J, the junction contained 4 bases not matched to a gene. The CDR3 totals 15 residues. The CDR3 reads CASSQDTGTGYEQYF. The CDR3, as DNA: TGCGCCAGCAGCCAAGATACTGGGACAGGGTACGAGCAGTACTTC.

The CDR3 nucleotides read TGTGCCAGCAGTTACCAGAACAGGTTTTCAGGAGAGACCCAGTACTTC. This encodes CASSYQNRFSGETQYF. The genes are TRBV6-5 and TRBJ2-5; D is possibly TRBD1 (5 bases). The germline V and J ends were trimmed by 2 bases and 4 bases, with 17 bases remaining between them. The CDR3 runs 16 residues. Per the germline V gene, CDR1 is MNHEY and CDR2 is SVGAGI.

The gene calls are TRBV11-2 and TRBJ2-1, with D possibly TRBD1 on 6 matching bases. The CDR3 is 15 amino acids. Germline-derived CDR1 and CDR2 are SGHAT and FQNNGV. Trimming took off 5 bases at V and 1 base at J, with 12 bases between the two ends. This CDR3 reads CASSRLQGSYNEQFF. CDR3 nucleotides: TGTGCCAGCAGCCGCTTACAGGGTTCCTACAATGAGCAGTTCTTC.

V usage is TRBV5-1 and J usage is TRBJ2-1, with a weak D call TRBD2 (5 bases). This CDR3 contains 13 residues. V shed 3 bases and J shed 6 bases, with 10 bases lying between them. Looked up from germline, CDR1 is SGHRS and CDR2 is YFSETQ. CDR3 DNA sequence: TGCGCCAGCAGCTCCGGAGGCCCCAATGAGCAGTTCTTC. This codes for CASSSGGPNEQFF.

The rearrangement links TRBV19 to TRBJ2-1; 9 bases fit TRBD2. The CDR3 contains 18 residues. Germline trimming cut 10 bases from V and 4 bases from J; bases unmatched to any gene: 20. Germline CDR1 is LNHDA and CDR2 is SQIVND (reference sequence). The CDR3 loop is CATGRGQLAGQGYNEQFF. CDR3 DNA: TGTGCCACCGGCAGGGGACAACTAGCGGGTCAAGGGTACAATGAGCAGTTCTTC. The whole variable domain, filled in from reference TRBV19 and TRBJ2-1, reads DGGITQSPKYLFRKEGQNVTLSCEQNLNHDAMYWYRQDPGQGLRLIYYSQIVNDFQKGDIAEGYSVSREKKESFPLTVTSAQKNPTAFYLCATGRGQLAGQGYNEQFFGPGTRLTVL.

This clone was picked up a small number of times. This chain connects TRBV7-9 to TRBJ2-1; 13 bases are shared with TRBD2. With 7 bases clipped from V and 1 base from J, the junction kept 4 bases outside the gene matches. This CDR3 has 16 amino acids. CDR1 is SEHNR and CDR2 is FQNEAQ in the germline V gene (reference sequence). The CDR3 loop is CASKGLAGESYNEQFF. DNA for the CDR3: TGTGCCAGCAAAGGACTAGCGGGGGAATCCTACAATGAGCAGTTCTTC.

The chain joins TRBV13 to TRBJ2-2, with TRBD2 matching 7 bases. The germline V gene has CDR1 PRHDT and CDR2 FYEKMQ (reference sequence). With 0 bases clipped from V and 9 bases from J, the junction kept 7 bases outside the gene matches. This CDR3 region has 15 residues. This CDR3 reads CASSLGRGRGRELFF. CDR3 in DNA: TGTGCCAGCAGCTTAGGTCGCGGGAGAGGGAGGGAGCTGTTTTTT.

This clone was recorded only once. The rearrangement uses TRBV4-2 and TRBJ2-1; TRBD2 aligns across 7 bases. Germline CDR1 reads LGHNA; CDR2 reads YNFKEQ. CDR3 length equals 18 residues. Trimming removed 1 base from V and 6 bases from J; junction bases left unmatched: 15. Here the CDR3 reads CASSQVIPLSGVGNEQFF. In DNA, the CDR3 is TGTGCCAGCAGCCAAGTCATCCCTCTGAGCGGGGTCGGCAATGAGCAGTTCTTC.

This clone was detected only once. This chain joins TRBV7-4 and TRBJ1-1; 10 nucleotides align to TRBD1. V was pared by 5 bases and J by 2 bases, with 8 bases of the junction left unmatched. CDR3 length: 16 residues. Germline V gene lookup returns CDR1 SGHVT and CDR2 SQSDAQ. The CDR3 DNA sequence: TGTGCCAGCAGCCCAGGGACAGGGGCAAGAAACACTGAAGCTTTCTTT. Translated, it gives CASSPGTGARNTEAFF.

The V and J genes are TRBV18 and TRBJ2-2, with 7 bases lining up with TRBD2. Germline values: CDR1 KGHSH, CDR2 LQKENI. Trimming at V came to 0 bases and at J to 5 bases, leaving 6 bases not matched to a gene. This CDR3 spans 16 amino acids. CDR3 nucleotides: TGTGCCAGCTCACCACCAATAGCGGGCAAAACCGGGGAGCTGTTTTTT. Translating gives CASSPPIAGKTGELFF.

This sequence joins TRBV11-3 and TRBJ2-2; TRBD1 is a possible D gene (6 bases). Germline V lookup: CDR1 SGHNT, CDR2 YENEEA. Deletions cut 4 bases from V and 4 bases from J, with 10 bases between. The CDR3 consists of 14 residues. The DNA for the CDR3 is TGTGCCAGCAGCTCCGGGACACGCACCGGGGAGCTGTTTTTT. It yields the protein CASSSGTRTGELFF.

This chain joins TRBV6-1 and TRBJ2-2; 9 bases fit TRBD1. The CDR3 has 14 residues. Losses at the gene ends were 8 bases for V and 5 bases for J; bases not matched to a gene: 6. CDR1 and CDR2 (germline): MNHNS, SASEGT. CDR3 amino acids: CASDRDRVTGELFF. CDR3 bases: TGTGCCAGCGACCGGGACAGGGTTACCGGGGAGCTGTTTTTT.

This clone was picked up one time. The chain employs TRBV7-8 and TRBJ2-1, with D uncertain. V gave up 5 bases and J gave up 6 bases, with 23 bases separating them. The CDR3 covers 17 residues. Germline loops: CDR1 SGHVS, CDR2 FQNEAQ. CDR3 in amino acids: CASSPNIRPLPSNEQFF. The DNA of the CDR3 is TGTGCCAGCAGCCCAAACATCAGGCCGCTCCCGAGCAATGAGCAGTTCTTC.

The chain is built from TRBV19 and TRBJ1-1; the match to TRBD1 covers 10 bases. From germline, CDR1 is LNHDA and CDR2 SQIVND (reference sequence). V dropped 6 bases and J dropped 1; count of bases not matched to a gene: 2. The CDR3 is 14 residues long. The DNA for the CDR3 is TGTGCCAGTAGGCGGGACAGGGGGAACACTGAAGCTTTCTTT. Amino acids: CASRRDRGNTEAFF.

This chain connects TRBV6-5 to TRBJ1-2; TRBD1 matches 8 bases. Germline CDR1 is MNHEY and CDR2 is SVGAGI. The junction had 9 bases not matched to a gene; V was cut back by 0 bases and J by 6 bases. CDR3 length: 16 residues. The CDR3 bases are TGTGCCAGCAGTTACTCCCGGACAGGGACTGAGGATGGCTACACCTTC. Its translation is CASSYSRTGTEDGYTF.

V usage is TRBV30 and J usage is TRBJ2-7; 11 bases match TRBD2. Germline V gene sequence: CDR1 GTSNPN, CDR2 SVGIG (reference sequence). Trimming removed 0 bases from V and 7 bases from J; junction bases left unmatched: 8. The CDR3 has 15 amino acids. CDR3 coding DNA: TGTGCCTGGAGTGTACTAGCGGGAGCGGCTAGGGAGCAGTACTTC. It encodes CAWSVLAGAAREQYF.

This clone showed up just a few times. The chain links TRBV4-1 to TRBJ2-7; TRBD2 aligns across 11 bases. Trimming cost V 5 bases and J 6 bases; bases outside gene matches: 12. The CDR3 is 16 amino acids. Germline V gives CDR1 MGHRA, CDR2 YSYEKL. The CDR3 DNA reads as TGCGCCAGCAGCGGTACTAGCGGGAGCGTCAGCGGCGAGCAGTACTTC. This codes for CASSGTSGSVSGEQYF.

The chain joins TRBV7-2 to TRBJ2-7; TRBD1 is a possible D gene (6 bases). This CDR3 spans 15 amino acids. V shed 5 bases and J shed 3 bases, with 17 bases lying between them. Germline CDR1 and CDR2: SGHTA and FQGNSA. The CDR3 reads CASSTWGTPDYEQYF. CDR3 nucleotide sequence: TGTGCCAGCAGCACGTGGGGGACACCCGACTACGAGCAGTACTTC. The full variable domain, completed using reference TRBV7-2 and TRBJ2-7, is GAGVSQSPSNKVTEKGKDVELRCDPISGHTALYWYRQSLGQGLEFLIYFQGNSAPDKSGLPSDRFSAERTGGSVSTLTIQRTQQEDSAVYLCASSTWGTPDYEQYFGPGTRLTVT.

The DNA of the CDR3 is TGTGCCAGTAGTATGCTAATCGGCACAGATACGCAGTATTTT. This translates into CASSMLIGTDTQYF. The chain uses TRBV19 and TRBJ2-3; D not resolved. This CDR3 spans 14 amino acids. Per germline, CDR1 LNHDA and CDR2 SQIVND (reference sequence). Trimming pared 3 bases from V and 1 base from J, leaving 8 bases between. Full variable domain (outside the CDR3, taken from reference TRBV19 and TRBJ2-3): DGGITQSPKYLFRKEGQNVTLSCEQNLNHDAMYWYRQDPGQGLRLIYYSQIVNDFQKGDIAEGYSVSREKKESFPLTVTSAQKNPTAFYLCASSMLIGTDTQYFGPGTRLTVL.

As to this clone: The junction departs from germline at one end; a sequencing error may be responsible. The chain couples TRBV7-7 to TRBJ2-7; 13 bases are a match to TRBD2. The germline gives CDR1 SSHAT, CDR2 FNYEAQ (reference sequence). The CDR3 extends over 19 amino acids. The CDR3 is CASSPGRTSGRGPSYEQYF. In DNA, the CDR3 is TGTGCTAGCAGCCCCGGACGGACTAGCGGGAGAGGGCCCTCCTACGAGCAGTACTTC.

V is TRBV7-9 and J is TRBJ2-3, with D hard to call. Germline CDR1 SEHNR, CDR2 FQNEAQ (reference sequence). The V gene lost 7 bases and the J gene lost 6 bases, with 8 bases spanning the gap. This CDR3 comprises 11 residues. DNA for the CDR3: TGTGCCAGCACCCCTAAGGATACGCAGTATTTT. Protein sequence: CASTPKDTQYF.

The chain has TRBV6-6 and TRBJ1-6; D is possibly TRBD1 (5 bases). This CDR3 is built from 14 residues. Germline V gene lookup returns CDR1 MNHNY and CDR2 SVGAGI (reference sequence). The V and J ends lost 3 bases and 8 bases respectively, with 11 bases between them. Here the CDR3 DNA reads TGTGCCAGCAGTTATGGGGGGTCGGATTCACCCCTCCACTTT. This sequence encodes CASSYGGSDSPLHF.

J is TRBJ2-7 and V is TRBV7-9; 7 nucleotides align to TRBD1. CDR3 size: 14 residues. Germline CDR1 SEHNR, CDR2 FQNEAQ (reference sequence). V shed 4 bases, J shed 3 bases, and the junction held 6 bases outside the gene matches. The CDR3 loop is CASSYPGQYYEQYF. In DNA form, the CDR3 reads TGTGCCAGCAGCTACCCGGGACAGTACTACGAGCAGTACTTC.